This T cell receptor (beta chain) was observed in a study of cytomegalovirus exposure and HLA in healthy donors. This clone was found a few times. The PCR made use of 60 Vbeta and 13 Jbeta primers. Libraries were prepared by immunoSEQ multiplex PCR; TCRdb keeps only in-frame clonotypes and omits some of them. The profile shows 100,000 or so clones, about three quarters of them singletons. V gave up 2 bases and J gave up 4 bases; unmatched junction bases: 7. Germline-derived CDR1 and CDR2 are LGHNT and FRNRAP. The CDR3 totals 16 residues. Sequenced material: PBMCs. The chain recombines TRBV12-5 with TRBJ1-4; TRBD1 agrees at 7 bases. This sequence originates from a female donor in good health and CMV-seropositive. For the CDR3, the DNA is TGTGCTAGTGGTTTGACCCGGACAGGAATTAATGAAAAACTGTTTTTT. Translating gives CASGLTRTGINEKLFF.